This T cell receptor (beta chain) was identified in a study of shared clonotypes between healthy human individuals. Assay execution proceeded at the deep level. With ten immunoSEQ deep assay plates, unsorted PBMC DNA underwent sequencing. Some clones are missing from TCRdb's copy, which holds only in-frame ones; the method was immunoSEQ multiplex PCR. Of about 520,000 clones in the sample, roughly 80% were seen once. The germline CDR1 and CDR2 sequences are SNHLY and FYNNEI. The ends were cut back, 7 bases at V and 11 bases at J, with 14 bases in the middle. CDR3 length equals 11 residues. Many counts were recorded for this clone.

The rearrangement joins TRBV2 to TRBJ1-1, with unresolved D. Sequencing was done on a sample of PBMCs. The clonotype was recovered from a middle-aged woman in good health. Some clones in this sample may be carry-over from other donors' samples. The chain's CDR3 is CASMILGKAFF. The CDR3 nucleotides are TGTGCCAGCATGATTCTAGGGAAGGCTTTCTTT.